This T cell receptor (beta chain) was retrieved from a study of blood T cell repertoires in COVID-19 (dated by TCRdb to the early 2020s). Broadly, across the study: Samples from collaborators originated in the United States, Italy and Spain and spanned both the acute and convalescent phases of COVID-19. Where available, HLA class I and class II types were obtained from metadata supplied by the sample provider rather than from assay-based typing. The dataset comprised deeply sampled blood TCRbeta repertoires from subjects exposed to, actively infected with, or recovered from COVID-19. Samples were obtained from the ongoing ImmuneRACE study (first 160 participants) and from roughly 1,300 subjects provided by 6 global collaborators. A de-identified subject ID, COVID-19 status, age in years and sex were almost always included in the sample metadata. The prospective study material was composed of cDNA or gDNA derived from T cells, B-cell-depleted T cells, or PBMCs. The repertoires were made available in a free public database intended to serve as a resource for research on the immune response to SARS-CoV-2.

TCRbeta CDR3 regions were amplified from genomic DNA by means of the immunoSEQ Assay, a bias-controlled multiplex PCR. Per the source publication's procedure: The number of nucleated cells in each sample was estimated from the amplification of reference gene primers within the assay. To quantify the absolute abundance of each unique TCRbeta CDR3 rearrangement, sequence reads were collapsed and filtered. For each sample, productive Simpson clonality was calculated as the square root of Simpson's diversity index across productive rearrangements. The immuneACCESS repertoire file appears here via TCRdb, limited to in-frame rearrangements. These files lack a portion of the clones; in checked studies, under half of the deficit traces to unresolved V genes, and the cause of the others is not known. That table is the source of V, J and clone size, and D and trimming were worked out from the DNA. This sample comprises roughly 200,000 clones, 80% to 95% of them detected only once. The biggest ten clones account for roughly 0.56% of the sample.

About this clone itself: This clone's antigen is unknown. No much larger clonotype is one base removed from it; base qualities were not supplied.

Study-wide findings and limitations: The quantity of clinical and demographic metadata differed by source and by participant and was supplied without curation.

Whole blood was collected in K2EDTA tubes by collaborating institutions according to the institutions' own protocols. Collaborator samples were shipped for TCRbeta analysis as frozen whole blood, isolated PBMCs, or DNA extracted from either sample type. The CDR3 runs 15 amino acids, cysteine and phenylalanine included. Just CDR3 DNA is preserved here, 45 bases in frame from base 1. V lost 4 bases and J lost 5 bases, and the count of bases not matched to a germline gene is 5. CDR1 SGHRS and CDR2 YFSETQ were looked up in the germline V gene. The clonotype was recovered from a man aged 45-65 years with acute or convalescent COVID-19. Recombination connected TRBV5-1 to TRBJ2-2; 10 nucleotides in the junction match TRBD2. Sequences were obtained from peripheral blood. The CDR3 reads CASSPEAGGTGELFF. The nucleotide sequence is TGCGCCAGCAGCCCGGAAGCGGGAGGGACCGGGGAGCTGTTTTTT.